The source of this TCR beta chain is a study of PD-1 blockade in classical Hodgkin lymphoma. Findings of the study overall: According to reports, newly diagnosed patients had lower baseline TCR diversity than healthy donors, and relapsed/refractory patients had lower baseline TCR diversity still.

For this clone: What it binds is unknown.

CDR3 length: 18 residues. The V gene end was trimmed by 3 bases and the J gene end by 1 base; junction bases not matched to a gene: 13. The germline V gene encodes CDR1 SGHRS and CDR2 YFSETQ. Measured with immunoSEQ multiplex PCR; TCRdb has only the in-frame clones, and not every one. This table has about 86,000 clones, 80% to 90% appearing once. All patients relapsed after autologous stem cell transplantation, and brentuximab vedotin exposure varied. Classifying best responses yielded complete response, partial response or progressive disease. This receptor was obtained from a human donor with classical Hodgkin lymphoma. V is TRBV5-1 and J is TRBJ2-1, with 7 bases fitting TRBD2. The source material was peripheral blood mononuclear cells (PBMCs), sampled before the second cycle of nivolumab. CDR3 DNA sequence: TGCGCCAGCAGCTCGCGCCTAACTAGCGCATCATCCTACAATGAGCAGTTCTTC. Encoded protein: CASSSRLTSASSYNEQFF.